This is a list of T cell receptor beta chains from one sample in a study of breast tumors, draining lymph nodes, adjacent tissues. Each CDR3 protein is one row after TCRdb ran MiXCR on the multiplex PCR reads. The data show about 270,000 distinct CDR3 sequences, over 30% seen once. Sequencing was carried out using axillary lymph node tissue. These receptors were collected from a female donor with breast cancer. Some clones in this sample may be carry-over from other donors' samples. Each CDR3 is given with its conserved first and last residue. A D gene is named only where the DNA matches it firmly. Where a row states a size, it is once, few, many or the class of an expanded clone; other rows omit it.

d_call: NA
v_call: TRBV25-1
clone_size: NA
j_call: TRBJ2-2
cdr3_aa: CASGEGTRTTPGELFF
cdr3_nt: TGTGCCAGCGGGGAGGGGACACGGACCACCCCCGGGGAGCTGTTTTTT

d_call: NA
v_call: TRBV12-3/TRBV12-4
clone_size: many
j_call: TRBJ2-7
cdr3_aa: CASSFGTYEQYF
cdr3_nt: TGTGCCAGCAGTTTTGGGACCTACGAGCAGTACTTC

d_call: NA
v_call: TRBV20-1
clone_size: few
j_call: TRBJ2-3
cdr3_aa: CSARDSNLGSLTDTQYF
cdr3_nt: TGCAGTGCTAGAGATTCCAATCTTGGGTCCCTCACAGATACGCAGTATTTT

d_call: TRBD1
v_call: TRBV12-3/TRBV12-4
clone_size: NA
j_call: TRBJ1-3
cdr3_aa: CASSFGPTGQGRNTIYF
cdr3_nt: TGTGCCAGCAGTTTCGGCCCTACTGGACAGGGGAGAAACACCATATATTTT

d_call: NA
v_call: TRBV7-8
clone_size: many
j_call: TRBJ1-5
cdr3_aa: CASSLVQGFGSPQHF
cdr3_nt: TGTGCCAGCAGCTTAGTACAGGGCTTCGGTTCGCCCCAGCATTTT

d_call: NA
v_call: TRBV9
clone_size: many
j_call: TRBJ2-7
cdr3_aa: CASSVGVQGRGEQYF
cdr3_nt: TGTGCCAGCAGCGTAGGTGTTCAGGGCCGGGGAGAGCAGTACTTC

d_call: TRBD2
v_call: TRBV11-3
clone_size: NA
j_call: TRBJ2-5
cdr3_aa: CASSPPGGGTQYF
cdr3_nt: TGTGCCAGCAGCCCCCCGGGAGGGGGGACCCAGTACTTC

d_call: TRBD2
v_call: TRBV5-4
clone_size: many
j_call: TRBJ2-7
cdr3_aa: CASSLLREGGEQYF
cdr3_nt: TGTGCCAGCAGCTTGCTGCGGGAGGGGGGCGAGCAGTACTTC

d_call: NA
v_call: TRBV12-3/TRBV12-4
clone_size: few
j_call: TRBJ2-3
cdr3_aa: CASRLGSGVF
cdr3_nt: TGTGCCAGCAGACTCGGCTCGGGGGTTTTT

d_call: NA
v_call: TRBV12-3/TRBV12-4
clone_size: many
j_call: TRBJ1-6
cdr3_aa: CASSTSSYNSPLHF
cdr3_nt: TGTGCCAGCAGCACTAGCTCCTATAATTCACCCCTCCACTTT

d_call: TRBD2
v_call: TRBV11-3
clone_size: many
j_call: TRBJ2-5
cdr3_aa: CASGREVVSETQYF
cdr3_nt: TGTGCCAGCGGACGGGAGGTCGTTTCGGAGACCCAGTACTTC

d_call: TRBD2
v_call: TRBV6-4
clone_size: NA
j_call: TRBJ2-1
cdr3_aa: CAGSDVGTNNEQLF
cdr3_nt: TGTGCCGGCAGTGATGTCGGGACTAACAATGAGCAGCTCTTC

d_call: NA
v_call: TRBV11-1
clone_size: many
j_call: TRBJ2-2
cdr3_aa: CASSFGAGGTGELFF
cdr3_nt: TGTGCCAGCAGCTTCGGCGCGGGCGGCACCGGGGAGCTGTTTTTT

d_call: NA
v_call: TRBV7-3
clone_size: NA
j_call: TRBJ2-3
cdr3_aa: CASSQESMAGPATGDTQYF
cdr3_nt: TGCGCCAGCAGCCAAGAGAGTATGGCCGGCCCAGCGACTGGCGATACGCAGTATTTT

d_call: NA
v_call: TRBV19
clone_size: many
j_call: TRBJ2-1
cdr3_aa: CASTDDRYNEQFF
cdr3_nt: TGTGCCAGTACCGACGACAGGTACAATGAGCAGTTCTTC

d_call: NA
v_call: TRBV9
clone_size: many
j_call: TRBJ2-2
cdr3_aa: CASSVAATQLGGGELFF
cdr3_nt: TGTGCCAGCAGCGTGGCAGCCACTCAATTGGGGGGCGGGGAGCTGTTTTTT

d_call: NA
v_call: TRBV3-1
clone_size: many
j_call: TRBJ2-5
cdr3_aa: CASSQERAGSSQETQYF
cdr3_nt: TGTGCCAGCAGCCAAGAACGGGCGGGCAGCAGCCAAGAGACCCAGTACTTC

d_call: TRBD2
v_call: TRBV12-3/TRBV12-4
clone_size: many
j_call: TRBJ2-1
cdr3_aa: CASSFLAGVGNEQFF
cdr3_nt: TGTGCCAGCAGTTTCCTAGCGGGAGTGGGGAATGAGCAGTTCTTC

d_call: NA
v_call: TRBV5-6
clone_size: NA
j_call: TRBJ2-1
cdr3_aa: CASSFSVATEQFF
cdr3_nt: TGTGCCAGCAGCTTTAGCGTGGCCACTGAGCAGTTCTTC

d_call: TRBD2
v_call: TRBV11-3
clone_size: NA
j_call: TRBJ2-1
cdr3_aa: CASSLVRRTSGRAGGDNEQFF
cdr3_nt: TGTGCCAGCAGCTTAGTTCGCCGGACTAGCGGGAGGGCCGGGGGGGACAATGAGCAGTTCTTC

d_call: NA
v_call: TRBV12-3/TRBV12-4
clone_size: few
j_call: TRBJ1-1
cdr3_aa: CASSLTDTEAFF
cdr3_nt: TGTGCCAGCAGTTTGACGGACACTGAAGCTTTCTTT

d_call: TRBD1
v_call: TRBV12-3/TRBV12-4
clone_size: NA
j_call: TRBJ2-2
cdr3_aa: CAMTTGTGGFGWGELFF
cdr3_nt: TGTGCCATGACAACCGGGACAGGGGGGTTTGGGTGGGGGGAGCTGTTTTTT

d_call: TRBD1
v_call: TRBV7-9
clone_size: NA
j_call: TRBJ1-1
cdr3_aa: CASSRGQSNTEAFF
cdr3_nt: TGTGCCAGCAGCCGGGGACAGTCGAACACTGAAGCTTTCTTT

d_call: NA
v_call: TRBV30
clone_size: many
j_call: TRBJ2-5
cdr3_aa: CAWSAGEVFTQYF
cdr3_nt: TGTGCCTGGAGTGCAGGGGAAGTTTTTACCCAGTACTTC

d_call: TRBD2
v_call: TRBV5-1
clone_size: NA
j_call: TRBJ2-7
cdr3_aa: CASSFAALRAGGPPYEQYF
cdr3_nt: TGCGCCAGCAGCTTCGCGGCCTTGAGAGCGGGAGGGCCCCCCTACGAGCAGTACTTC

d_call: TRBD2
v_call: TRBV9
clone_size: many
j_call: TRBJ2-7
cdr3_aa: CASSVGLAGDEQYF
cdr3_nt: TGTGCCAGCAGCGTAGGGCTAGCGGGAGACGAGCAGTACTTC

d_call: NA
v_call: TRBV24-1
clone_size: many
j_call: TRBJ2-1
cdr3_aa: CATSDLGEQFF
cdr3_nt: TGTGCCACCAGTGATCTAGGGGAGCAGTTCTTC

d_call: TRBD1
v_call: TRBV7-6
clone_size: many
j_call: TRBJ2-6
cdr3_aa: CASSLIGQGGSGANVLTF
cdr3_nt: TGTGCCAGCAGCTTAATAGGACAGGGGGGCTCTGGGGCCAACGTCCTGACTTTC

d_call: TRBD1
v_call: TRBV6-2/TRBV6-3
clone_size: NA
j_call: TRBJ2-2
cdr3_aa: CASFRAGGLTGELFF
cdr3_nt: TGTGCCAGCTTTAGGGCAGGGGGCCTCACCGGGGAGCTGTTTTTT

d_call: NA
v_call: TRBV4-1
clone_size: few
j_call: TRBJ2-3
cdr3_aa: CASSQVAPQDTQYF
cdr3_nt: TGCGCCAGCAGCCAAGTAGCACCCCAGGATACGCAGTATTTT

d_call: TRBD2
v_call: TRBV18
clone_size: NA
j_call: TRBJ2-7
cdr3_aa: CASSPGLAGVDEQYF
cdr3_nt: TGTGCCAGCTCACCGGGACTAGCGGGAGTCGACGAGCAGTACTTC

d_call: NA
v_call: TRBV10-2
clone_size: many
j_call: TRBJ2-6
cdr3_aa: CASSRGGSGANVLTF
cdr3_nt: TGCGCCAGCTCACGAGGCGGCTCTGGGGCCAACGTCCTGACTTTC

d_call: TRBD1
v_call: TRBV9
clone_size: many
j_call: TRBJ2-7
cdr3_aa: CASSQGTGVYEQYF
cdr3_nt: TGTGCCAGCAGCCAAGGGACAGGGGTTTACGAGCAGTACTTC

d_call: TRBD2
v_call: TRBV6-2/TRBV6-3
clone_size: few
j_call: TRBJ2-7
cdr3_aa: CASRTRLAGVSEQYF
cdr3_nt: TGTGCCAGCAGGACAAGACTAGCGGGAGTATCCGAGCAGTACTTC

d_call: NA
v_call: TRBV15
clone_size: many
j_call: TRBJ1-5
cdr3_aa: CATSAFGQPQHF
cdr3_nt: TGTGCCACCAGCGCGTTCGGGCAGCCCCAGCATTTT

d_call: NA
v_call: TRBV6-5
clone_size: NA
j_call: TRBJ1-2
cdr3_aa: CASSHRAANYGYTF
cdr3_nt: TGTGCCAGCAGTCACCGGGCAGCTAACTATGGCTACACCTTC

d_call: NA
v_call: TRBV6-2/TRBV6-3
clone_size: many
j_call: TRBJ2-7
cdr3_aa: CASSYRGREQYF
cdr3_nt: TGTGCCAGCAGTTACCGGGGGCGCGAGCAGTACTTC

d_call: TRBD2
v_call: TRBV5-4
clone_size: many
j_call: TRBJ2-7
cdr3_aa: CASSARLAGRLYEQYF
cdr3_nt: TGTGCCAGCAGCGCACGACTAGCGGGACGCTTGTACGAGCAGTACTTC

d_call: NA
v_call: TRBV19
clone_size: many
j_call: TRBJ1-3
cdr3_aa: CASSLAGTANSGNTIYF
cdr3_nt: TGTGCCAGTAGCCTAGCTGGGACTGCCAACTCTGGAAACACCATATATTTT

d_call: TRBD2
v_call: TRBV20-1
clone_size: many
j_call: TRBJ2-3
cdr3_aa: CSADSGRSTDTQYF
cdr3_nt: TGCAGTGCTGATAGCGGGAGAAGTACAGATACGCAGTATTTT

d_call: TRBD1
v_call: TRBV6-2/TRBV6-3
clone_size: NA
j_call: TRBJ2-6
cdr3_aa: CASSQKDQGAPKGAGANVLTF
cdr3_nt: TGTGCCAGCAGTCAAAAGGACCAGGGGGCCCCTAAAGGCGCTGGGGCCAACGTCCTGACTTTC

d_call: TRBD2
v_call: TRBV6-2/TRBV6-3
clone_size: few
j_call: TRBJ2-1
cdr3_aa: CASSYLPNGRDEQFF
cdr3_nt: TGTGCCAGCAGTTACCTCCCGAACGGGAGGGATGAGCAGTTCTTC

d_call: NA
v_call: TRBV3-1
clone_size: NA
j_call: TRBJ2-7
cdr3_aa: CASSQEGGLSYEQYF
cdr3_nt: TGTGCCAGCAGCCAAGAAGGGGGACTCTCCTACGAGCAGTACTTC

d_call: NA
v_call: TRBV19
clone_size: many
j_call: TRBJ1-2
cdr3_aa: CASSIGYRADGYTF
cdr3_nt: TGTGCCAGTAGTATAGGATACAGGGCTGACGGCTACACCTTC

d_call: TRBD2
v_call: TRBV2
clone_size: many
j_call: TRBJ2-3
cdr3_aa: CASRRTSGMSDTQYF
cdr3_nt: TGTGCCAGCAGGAGGACTAGCGGGATGTCAGATACGCAGTATTTT